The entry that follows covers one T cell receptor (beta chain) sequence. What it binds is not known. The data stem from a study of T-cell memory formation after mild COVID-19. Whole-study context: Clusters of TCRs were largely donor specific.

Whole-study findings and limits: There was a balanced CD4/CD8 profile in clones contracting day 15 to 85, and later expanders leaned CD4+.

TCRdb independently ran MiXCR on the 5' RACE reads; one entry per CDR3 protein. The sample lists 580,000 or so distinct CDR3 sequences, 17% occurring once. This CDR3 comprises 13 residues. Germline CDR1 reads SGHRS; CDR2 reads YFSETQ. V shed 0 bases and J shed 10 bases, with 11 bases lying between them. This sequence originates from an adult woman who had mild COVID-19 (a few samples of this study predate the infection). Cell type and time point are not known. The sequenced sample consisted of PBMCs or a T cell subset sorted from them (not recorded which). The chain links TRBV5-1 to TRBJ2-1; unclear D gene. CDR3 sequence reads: CASSLVGDREQFF. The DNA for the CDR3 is TGCGCCAGCAGCTTGGTTGGCGATCGGGAGCAGTTCTTC.